The 26 T cell receptor beta chains listed next were all sequenced from one sample in a study of shared clonotypes between healthy human individuals. TCRdb's table, derived via immunoSEQ multiplex PCR, lists solely in-frame clones and lacks some. The table includes about 380,000 clones, 90% to 97% detected once. Material for sequencing was memory CD8+ T cells sorted from blood. Subset described: CD45RO+ cells pooled with CCR7-negative TemRA cells. The receptors were sampled from a man aged 25-45 years in good health.

The chain combines TRBV7-9 with TRBJ1-1; D unclear. The V gene lost 5 bases and the J gene lost 4 bases, with 14 bases spanning the gap. The V gene's germline CDR1 is SEHNR and CDR2 FQNEAQ (reference sequence). The CDR3 contains 14 residues. The CDR3 DNA reads as TGTGCCAGCAGCCATGACTGGTTTCTCACTGAAGCTTTCTTT. Translation gives CASSHDWFLTEAFF.

V gene TRBV4-1 combines with J gene TRBJ1-4; TRBD1 is a possible D gene (5 bases). The CDR3 sequence is 16 residues long. V was pared by 0 bases and J by 6 bases, with 14 bases between. Germline V gene sequence: CDR1 MGHRA, CDR2 YSYEKL. The DNA for the CDR3 is TGCGCCAGCAGCCAAGATGGCAGGGCCGGGGATGAAAAACTGTTTTTT. As protein: CASSQDGRAGDEKLFF.

This chain connects TRBV5-1 to TRBJ2-7, with D perhaps matching TRBD2 (6 bases). In germline, CDR1 is SGHRS, CDR2 YFSETQ. V was trimmed by 5 bases and J by 2 bases, leaving 17 bases between them. The CDR3 contains 15 residues. CDR3 region: CASRVDGRETYEQYF. In nucleotides, the CDR3 is TGCGCCAGCAGGGTGGATGGGCGGGAAACCTACGAGCAGTACTTC.

The gene calls are TRBV4-1 and TRBJ2-1; no firm D call. The V gene's germline CDR1 is MGHRA and CDR2 YSYEKL. Trimming took 9 bases from V and 0 from J, leaving 9 bases between them. There are 13 residues in the CDR3. CDR3: CARLISSYNEQFF. CDR3 nucleotide sequence: TGCGCCAGACTAATTAGCTCCTACAATGAGCAGTTCTTC.

The gene calls are TRBV28 and TRBJ1-5, with a weak D call TRBD1 (6 bases). Trimming removed 4 bases from V and 3 bases from J, with 13 bases in between. Germline CDR1 reads MDHEN; CDR2 reads SYDVKM. This CDR3 comprises 15 residues. The CDR3 DNA follows: TGTGCCAGCAGTTCCGGGACACCAAACAATCAGCCCCAGCATTTT. It yields the protein CASSSGTPNNQPQHF.

The chain joins TRBV15 to TRBJ1-1; D is possibly TRBD1 (5 bases). Germline CDR1 is LNHNV and CDR2 is YYDKDF (reference sequence). Trimming took 0 bases from V and 10 from J, leaving 18 bases between them. The CDR3 contains 15 residues. The CDR3 coding sequence is TGTGCCACCAGCAGAGATACGGGAAGCGGGGGTTTAGCTTTCTTT. This sequence encodes CATSRDTGSGGLAFF.

The rearrangement links TRBV19 to TRBJ2-1, with 8 positions matching TRBD2. In germline, CDR1 is LNHDA, CDR2 SQIVND (reference sequence). The ends lost 5 bases at V and 0 bases at J; junction bases unmatched: 3. This CDR3 region has 15 residues. In nucleotides, the CDR3 is TGTGCCAGTAGTGTAGCGGGAAGCTCCTACAATGAGCAGTTCTTC. Encoded protein: CASSVAGSSYNEQFF.

This clone came up once. V is TRBV7-3 and J is TRBJ1-1; possible D gene TRBD1, 6 bases. V lost 2 bases and J 3 bases, leaving 10 bases between the germline ends. Germline V gives CDR1 SGHTA, CDR2 FQGTGA. The CDR3 length is 14 residues. CDR3 sequence reads: CASSLSGTYTEAFF. For the CDR3, the DNA is TGTGCCAGCAGCTTATCCGGGACATACACTGAAGCTTTCTTT. Full variable domain (outside the CDR3, taken from reference TRBV7-3 and TRBJ1-1): GAGVSQTPSNKVTEKGKYVELRCDPISGHTALYWYRQSLGQGPEFLIYFQGTGAADDSGLPNDRFFAVRPEGSVSTLKIQRTERGDSAVYLCASSLSGTYTEAFFGQGTRLTVV.

This chain links TRBV5-5 with TRBJ2-7; D might be TRBD1 (5 bases). Per the germline V gene, CDR1 is SGHKS and CDR2 is YYEKEE (reference sequence). V was clipped by 2 bases and J by 3 bases, with 15 bases between them. The CDR3 runs to 15 residues. CDR3 bases: TGTGCCAGCAGCTTTTTGGCCGGAGACAGCTACGAGCAGTACTTC. Residues: CASSFLAGDSYEQYF.

This clone occurred once. CDR3 nucleotides: TGCAGCGTCGTACAGGGGGCGCAAGGGGCCAACGTCCTGACTTTC. Its translation is CSVVQGAQGANVLTF. The genes are TRBV29-1 and TRBJ2-6, with 9 bases that match TRBD1. The CDR3 spans 15 residues. CDR1 and CDR2 from the germline V gene are SQVTM and ANQGSEA. V was clipped by 6 bases and J by 4 bases; unmatched bases: 7.

V gene TRBV18 combines with J gene TRBJ2-5; D gene uncertain. This CDR3 contains 12 residues. Trimming left V 1 base short and J 4 bases short, with 4 bases between. Germline V lookup: CDR1 KGHSH, CDR2 LQKENI. The CDR3 DNA sequence: TGTGCCAGCTCACCACTAGTAGAGACCCAGTACTTC. Translating gives CASSPLVETQYF. Drawing the rest from reference TRBV18 and TRBJ2-5, the complete variable domain is NAGVMQNPRHLVRRRGQEARLRCSPMKGHSHVYWYRQLPEEGLKFMVYLQKENIIDESGMPKERFSAEFPKEGPSILRIQQVVRGDSAAYFCASSPLVETQYFGPGTRLLVL.

The V call is TRBV18, the J call TRBJ2-5; D gene ambiguous. The CDR3 extends over 13 amino acids. Deletions cut 3 bases from V and 4 bases from J, with 9 bases between. The germline gives CDR1 KGHSH, CDR2 LQKENI. CDR3 DNA sequence: TGTGCCAGCTCACCGGGGTCGGGAGAGACCCAGTACTTC. Its protein product is CASSPGSGETQYF. Supplemented by reference TRBV18 and TRBJ2-5, the full variable domain reads NAGVMQNPRHLVRRRGQEARLRCSPMKGHSHVYWYRQLPEEGLKFMVYLQKENIIDESGMPKERFSAEFPKEGPSILRIQQVVRGDSAAYFCASSPGSGETQYFGPGTRLLVL.

The rearrangement links TRBV19 to TRBJ1-2; 11 bases agree with TRBD1. The ends lost 5 bases at V and 6 bases at J; junction bases unmatched: 5. The CDR3 has 14 amino acids. Germline values: CDR1 LNHDA, CDR2 SQIVND (reference sequence). DNA for the CDR3: TGTGCCAGTAGTCCAAGGACAGGGGGCCATGGCTACACCTTC. It is translated as CASSPRTGGHGYTF.

The chain recombines TRBV29-1 with TRBJ2-7; TRBD2 aligns across 12 bases. The V and J ends lost 5 bases and 5 bases, in that order; junction bases with no gene match: 4. CDR1 SQVTM and CDR2 ANQGSEA come from the germline V gene. The CDR3 is 13 amino acids. The CDR3, as DNA: TGCAGCGTTAGGACTAGCGGGATTGACGAGCAGTACTTC. Its translation: CSVRTSGIDEQYF.

V usage is TRBV6-4 and J usage is TRBJ2-7; 7 bases map to TRBD2. This CDR3 has 17 residues. The germline V gene has CDR1 MRHNA and CDR2 SNTAGT. The junction had 21 bases not matched to a gene; V was cut back by 11 bases and J by 2 bases. This chain's CDR3 is CAPGRPGLLKLPYEQYF. CDR3 nucleotide sequence: TGTGCCCCCGGTCGCCCGGGACTATTGAAATTACCCTACGAGCAGTACTTC.

J is TRBJ2-4 and V is TRBV12-5; D may be TRBD1 (6 bases). The ends were cut back, 2 bases at V and 5 bases at J, with 10 bases in the middle. This CDR3 has 14 residues. Germline CDR1 reads LGHNT; CDR2 reads FRNRAP. The CDR3 region has the DNA TGTGCTAGTGGTTTGCCCCGGACAGAAAACATTCAGTACTTC. Translated: CASGLPRTENIQYF.

This chain links TRBV7-9 with TRBJ2-1; D is ambiguous. This CDR3 is 13 amino acids long. V lost 4 bases, J lost 3 bases, and 7 bases lay in between. Germline V gene sequence: CDR1 SEHNR, CDR2 FQNEAQ (reference sequence). CDR3 nucleotide sequence: TGTGCCAGCAGCTATGCAAACTACAATGAGCAGTTCTTC. Translation: CASSYANYNEQFF.

J is TRBJ2-3 and V is TRBV5-5, with D hard to call. Trimming left V 1 base short and J 2 bases short, with 2 bases between. Germline assignment: CDR1 SGHKS and CDR2 YYEKEE (reference sequence). The CDR3 length is 12 residues. The CDR3 DNA is TGTGCCAGCAGCTTGCACACAGATACGCAGTATTTT. It is translated as CASSLHTDTQYF. Filled out from reference TRBV5-5 and TRBJ2-3, the complete variable domain reads DAGVTQSPTHLIKTRGQQVTLRCSPISGHKSVSWYQQVLGQGPQFIFQYYEKEERGRGNFPDRFSARQFPNYSSELNVNALLLGDSALYLCASSLHTDTQYFGPGTRLTVL.

The chain joins TRBV19 to TRBJ2-2, with D possibly TRBD2 on 7 matching bases. Deletions cut 6 bases from V and 5 bases from J, with 22 bases between. CDR1 and CDR2 from the germline V gene are LNHDA and SQIVND (reference sequence). The CDR3 is 17 residues long. Written as DNA, the CDR3 is TGTGCCAGTAGCGGACTCGGGGGGCGCGCGGGAACCGGGGAGCTGTTTTTT. Translating it yields CASSGLGGRAGTGELFF.

This chain connects TRBV7-2 to TRBJ2-2; 7 bases are a match to TRBD2. The CDR3 extends over 14 amino acids. From germline, CDR1 is SGHTA and CDR2 FQGNSA. V lost 3 bases and J lost 6; bases outside the gene matches: 4. CDR3 sequence: CASSFRGRPGELFF. The CDR3 nucleotides read TGTGCCAGCAGCTTCCGCGGGAGACCCGGGGAGCTGTTTTTT.

This chain links TRBV5-6 with TRBJ2-7; 8 nucleotides align to TRBD1. CDR3 size: 14 residues. Per the germline V gene, CDR1 is SGHDT and CDR2 is YYEEEE. The junction had 2 bases not matched to a gene; V was cut back by 1 base and J by 2 bases. The CDR3 DNA reads as TGTGCCAGCAGCTTGCGGGACAGGCCCTACGAGCAGTACTTC. Translated: CASSLRDRPYEQYF.

This clone has only one observation. This chain connects TRBV5-6 to TRBJ2-7; TRBD2 might be the D (6 bases). Germline CDR1 SGHDT, CDR2 YYEEEE. This CDR3 comprises 15 residues. Trimming shortened V by 5 bases and J by 11 bases, and 26 bases separated the two germline ends. The CDR3, as DNA: TGTGCCAGCAGTCCTGGGGGGAAGGGCGGTTTGTCGGAGTACTTC. Its protein product is CASSPGGKGGLSEYF.

J is TRBJ2-7 and V is TRBV15, with D tentatively TRBD1 (6 bases). CDR3 length equals 16 residues. Per the germline V gene, CDR1 is LNHNV and CDR2 is YYDKDF (reference sequence). Trimming left V 4 bases short and J 2 bases short, with 18 bases between. The CDR3 loop is CATSIIRRTETYEQYF. Written as DNA, the CDR3 is TGTGCCACCAGCATTATCCGTCGGACAGAGACCTACGAGCAGTACTTC.

The V and J genes are TRBV15 and TRBJ2-3, with TRBD1 identical over 8 bases. Unmatched junction bases numbered 9, after V lost 1 base and J lost 0 bases. The CDR3 totals 18 residues. CDR1 is LNHNV, CDR2 YYDKDF, per germline (reference sequence). CDR3 sequence: CATSRGLRTGTSTDTQYF. The CDR3 DNA sequence: TGTGCCACCAGCAGAGGTCTGAGGACAGGGACTAGCACAGATACGCAGTATTTT.

V usage is TRBV28 and J usage is TRBJ1-1; D is possibly TRBD1 (6 bases). Deletions cut 5 bases from V and 3 bases from J, with 22 bases between. Per germline, CDR1 MDHEN and CDR2 SYDVKM. This CDR3 has 17 residues. The CDR3 nucleotides are TGTGCCAGCAGTAGTCCTCTAGGGGGGGGGTATGACACTGAAGCTTTCTTT. It encodes CASSSPLGGGYDTEAFF.

The rearrangement uses TRBV6-4 and TRBJ2-7, with TRBD2 matching 12 bases. The CDR3 consists of 16 residues. Germline CDR1 is MRHNA and CDR2 is SNTAGT. With 4 bases clipped from V and 0 bases from J, the junction kept 4 bases outside the gene matches. DNA of the CDR3: TGTGCCAGCAGTGGCCCGACTAGCGGGAGCTCCTACGAGCAGTACTTC. It translates to CASSGPTSGSSYEQYF.